Reported below is one T cell receptor beta chain. There are 15 residues in the CDR3. Trimming took 3 bases from V and 3 from J; bases not matched to a gene: 6. The V gene's germline CDR1 is SGHRS and CDR2 YFSETQ. The sample comes from a study of blood T cell repertoires in COVID-19. Across the whole study: The study drew acute and convalescent COVID-19 samples from the United States, Italy and Spain. The analysed material was cDNA or gDNA that came from T cells, B-cell-depleted T cells, or PBMCs.

As processed by the authors: Researchers report that nucleated cell counts were estimated from reference gene primer amplification. The data were produced by immunoSEQ multiplex PCR, yet TCRdb's version contains in-frame clones alone and is incomplete. That table is the source of V, J and clone size, and D and trimming were worked out from the DNA. The repertoire holds over 80,000 clones, with around 86% as singletons. Sequenced material: peripheral blood. V usage is TRBV5-1 and J usage is TRBJ1-2; 9 nucleotides line up with TRBD1. The source of this sequence is a man aged 45 to 65 with acute or convalescent COVID-19. CDR3 sequence: CASSWGTGSDYGYTF. The CDR3 DNA reads TGCGCCAGCAGCTGGGGGACAGGGAGTGACTATGGCTACACCTTC.